This T cell receptor beta chain comes out of a study of blood T cells in healthy people across ages. The CDR3 contains 14 residues. The germline gives CDR1 SGDLS, CDR2 YYNGEE. The V and J ends lost 3 bases and 2 bases respectively, with 12 bases between them. A second PCR, run for about 7 to 11 cycles, used a sample-barcoded 5' primer plus a J-beta primer mix. TCRdb reprocessed the 5' RACE reads via MiXCR and lists one record per CDR3 protein. The sample yields roughly 700,000 distinct CDR3 sequences, 32% seen once. What was sequenced was blood. This clonotype was sampled from a woman older than 75 in good health. The rearrangement links TRBV9 to TRBJ2-7; D is perhaps TRBD1 (6 bases). The CDR3: CASSAGTRTYEQYF. DNA of the CDR3: TGTGCCAGCAGCGCCGGGACAAGAACCTACGAGCAGTACTTC.